This T cell receptor (beta chain) was found in a study of shared clonotypes between healthy human individuals. In the study overall: Each donor's CD4 naive and CD4 memory cells filled three plates apiece, CD8 naive two, and CD8 memory one.

CDR3 length: 13 residues. V was clipped by 6 bases and J by 4 bases, with 11 bases between them. Germline V gene sequence: CDR1 MNHEY, CDR2 SVGAGI. This clone appeared once. Its antigen is unidentified. Study observations and caveats: Clonotype sharing among donors likely depends on sequencing depth. When compared with the clonotypes that were shared by all four sorted-subset donors, the non-shared clonotypes turned out to have lower generation probabilities.

Across several immunoSEQ plates, the genomic DNA of each subset was split evenly. The method was immunoSEQ multiplex PCR; TCRdb's version includes in-frame clones alone and lacks a portion of them. The table lists about 2.4 million clones, approximately 94% of them singletons. This sequence joins TRBV6-5 and TRBJ2-3; D gene uncertain. Sequenced input: naive CD4+ T cells sorted from blood. This sample's subset: CD45RA+ positively selected. The TCR was taken from a man in his late teens or twenties in good health. The DNA for the CDR3 is TGTGCCAGCAGATCACCAGGAGCAGATACGCAGTATTTT. Amino acid sequence: CASRSPGADTQYF.